These 22 T cell receptor beta chains originate from one sample sequenced in a study of identical twins. From the 5' RACE reads, TCRdb called clonotypes with MiXCR, one entry per CDR3 protein. The table shows 150,000 or so distinct CDR3 sequences, with roughly 3.2% occurring only once. Input material: memory T cells sorted from blood. Receptors originate from a man between 18 and 35 years old in good health.

This clonotype was seen ten or more times. The V call is TRBV12-3 or TRBV12-4, the J call TRBJ1-6; possible D gene TRBD1, 6 bases. There are 14 residues in the CDR3. With 3 bases removed from V and 7 bases from J, the gap between germline ends came to 10 bases. CDR3 coding DNA: TGTGCCAGCAGTTTCAACAGGGCCAATTCACCCCTCCACTTT. The encoded protein is CASSFNRANSPLHF.

V is TRBV20-1 and J is TRBJ2-3, with 10 bases aligning to TRBD2. V lost 3 bases, J lost 2 bases, and 2 bases stayed unmatched. Germline V CDR1 and CDR2: DFQATT, SNEGSKA (reference sequence). The CDR3 contains 14 residues. DNA for the CDR3: TGCAGTGCTAGCAGCGGGAGGGCCACAGATACGCAGTATTTT. The encoded protein is CSASSGRATDTQYF.

This clonotype was observed many times. J is TRBJ2-2 and V is TRBV20-1; D uncertain. With 1 base removed from V and 2 bases from J, the gap between germline ends came to 8 bases. The CDR3 is 14 amino acids. From germline, CDR1 is DFQATT and CDR2 SNEGSKA (reference sequence). The CDR3 nucleotides read TGCAGTGCTAGAGGACTTCTCAACACCGGGGAGCTGTTTTTT. Translated: CSARGLLNTGELFF.

This clonotype has a count of ten or more. The chain couples TRBV12-3 or TRBV12-4 to TRBJ2-7, with D perhaps given as TRBD1 or TRBD2 (5 bases each). This CDR3 is 15 amino acids long. V was shortened by 5 bases and J by 3 bases, with 17 bases between the two germline ends. Written as DNA, the CDR3 is TGTGCCAGCAGTAAGGGGCCTCCGGGATACTACGAGCAGTACGTC. It codes for CASSKGPPGYYEQYV.

Regarding this clonotype: This may come from a read error, since a much larger clone is one base off. V gene TRBV12-3 or TRBV12-4 combines with J gene TRBJ2-4, with 8 bases identical to TRBD1. Trimming removed 8 bases from V and 9 bases from J; junction bases left unmatched: 6. The CDR3 loop spans 12 amino acids. CDR3 DNA: TGTGCCAGCTGTGCGACAGGGGTCATTCAGTACTTC. This codes for CASCATGVIQYF.

This clonotype showed up many times. The chain is built from TRBV7-2 and TRBJ2-1; 7 nucleotides line up with TRBD2. With 2 bases clipped from V and 7 bases from J, the junction kept 14 bases outside the gene matches. The CDR3 has 17 residues. The germline gives CDR1 SGHTA, CDR2 FQGNSA. CDR3 sequence: CASSLSLVGGSYNEQFF. Here the CDR3 DNA reads TGTGCCAGCAGCTTATCTCTCGTTGGCGGGAGTTATAATGAGCAGTTCTTC.

This clonotype showed up many times. The rearrangement joins TRBV20-1 to TRBJ2-3, with 7 positions matching TRBD1. There are 13 residues in the CDR3. The germline V gene encodes CDR1 DFQATT and CDR2 SNEGSKA (reference sequence). The junction had 3 bases not matched to a gene; V was cut back by 6 bases and J by 0 bases. The CDR3 DNA sequence: TGCAGTGCCCCCAGGGGGAGCACAGATACGCAGTATTTT. It translates to CSAPRGSTDTQYF.

This clonotype was seen a few times. This may be a read error: a much more frequent sequence differs by one nucleotide. The rearrangement links TRBV5-1 to TRBJ2-3; tentatively, D is TRBD2 (5 bases). Germline CDR1 reads SGHRS; CDR2 reads YFSETQ. V lost 4 bases to trimming and J lost 2 bases, with 14 bases between them. The CDR3 contains 15 residues. CDR3 nucleotide sequence: TGCGCCAGCAGCGGCGGAGCGGTCCTCACAGATACGCAGTATTTT. This codes for CASSGGAVLTDTQYF. The whole variable domain, remainder taken from reference TRBV5-1 and TRBJ2-3, is KAGVTQTPRYLIKTRGQQVTLSCSPISGHRSVSWYQQTPGQGLQFLFEYFSETQRNKGNFPGRFSGRQFSNSRSEMNVSTLELGDSALYLCASSGGAVLTDTQYFGPGTRLTVL.

This clonotype has a count of ten or more. J is TRBJ2-7 and V is TRBV6-2 or TRBV6-3; D gene uncertain. This CDR3 is 10 amino acids long. CDR1 and CDR2 (germline): MNHEY, SVGEGT. V was shortened by 9 bases and J by 5 bases, with 8 bases between the two germline ends. CDR3 in DNA: TGTGCCAGTCCCAGTGACGAGCAGTACTTC. The encoded protein is CASPSDEQYF.

For this clonotype: A much more abundant neighbour one base away suggests this may be a read error. V is TRBV11-2 and J is TRBJ2-1; the match to TRBD2 covers 9 bases. The CDR3 sequence is 16 residues long. The V gene's germline CDR1 is SGHAT and CDR2 FQNNGV. For the CDR3, the DNA is TGTGCCAGCAGCTTGCTAGCGGGACCCAGATACAATGAGCAGTCCTTC. This encodes CASSLLAGPRYNEQSF.

This clonotype has ten or more counts. The rearrangement joins TRBV12-3 or TRBV12-4 to TRBJ2-3, with D perhaps matching TRBD2 (5 bases). Trimming took off 6 bases at V and 0 bases at J, with 13 bases between the two ends. This CDR3 comprises 15 residues. CDR3 protein: CASRLEGASTDTQYF. The CDR3 DNA follows: TGTGCCAGCAGACTAGAGGGAGCTAGCACAGATACGCAGTATTTT.

This clonotype was counted a few times. This chain connects TRBV15 to TRBJ2-1; D is uncertain. V dropped 0 bases and J dropped 10 bases, with 7 bases sitting between them. The CDR3 sequence is 12 residues long. Per the germline V gene, CDR1 is LNHNV and CDR2 is YYDKDF (reference sequence). This CDR3 reads CATSREGREQFF. CDR3 nucleotides: TGTGCCACCAGCAGAGAGGGCCGGGAGCAGTTCTTC.

This clonotype was found many times. The chain uses TRBV7-3 and TRBJ2-5, with D hard to call. This CDR3 is 13 amino acids long. CDR1 and CDR2 (germline): SGHTA, FQGTGA. V gave up 4 bases and J gave up 3 bases, with 9 bases separating them. DNA of the CDR3: TGTGCCAGCAGCTCAGGAGTAGAAGAGACCCAGTACTTC. The encoded protein is CASSSGVEETQYF.

In this sample, this clonotype turned up many times. J is TRBJ2-1 and V is TRBV6-1; 9 bases map to TRBD2. The CDR3 is 16 amino acids. V gave up 2 bases and J gave up 8 bases; unmatched junction bases: 10. The germline CDR1 and CDR2 sequences are MNHNS and SASEGT. The CDR3 coding sequence is TGTGCCAGCAGTGAATTGGTGGCGGGAGGGGGGGATGAGCAGTTCTTC. Translated, it gives CASSELVAGGGDEQFF.

This clonotype was detected many times. The chain is built from TRBV20-1 and TRBJ2-7, with D uncertain. The CDR3 spans 15 residues. V was trimmed by 0 bases and J by 3 bases, leaving 15 bases between them. From germline, CDR1 is DFQATT and CDR2 SNEGSKA (reference sequence). CDR3 bases: TGCAGTGCTAGAGATCTAGGAGATACCAACTACGAGCAGTACTTC. It codes for CSARDLGDTNYEQYF.

This clonotype was seen ten or more times. This chain uses TRBV14 with TRBJ2-2; 7 nucleotides agree with TRBD2. Germline V lookup: CDR1 SGHDN, CDR2 FVKESK. The CDR3 has 15 residues. V shed 5 bases and J 3 bases; nucleotides not matched to a gene: 6. Here the CDR3 DNA reads TGTGCCAGCAGCTTTATGGGGAGGGACACCGGGGAGCTGTTTTTT. Translating it yields CASSFMGRDTGELFF. The full variable domain, rest sourced from reference TRBV14 and TRBJ2-2, is EAGVTQFPSHSVIEKGQTVTLRCDPISGHDNLYWYRRVMGKEIKFLLHFVKESKQDESGMPNNRFLAERTGGTYSTLKVQPAELEDSGVYFCASSFMGRDTGELFFGEGSRLTVL.

This clonotype was recorded many times. The chain is built from TRBV3-1 and TRBJ2-7; 8 nucleotides align to TRBD2. This CDR3 contains 14 residues. The V and J ends lost 2 bases and 7 bases, in that order; junction bases with no gene match: 7. Looked up from germline, CDR1 is LGHDT and CDR2 is YNNKEL (reference sequence). The CDR3 sequence: CASSQLSGGGEQYV. The CDR3 DNA reads TGTGCCAGCAGCCAATTGTCAGGCGGGGGGGAGCAGTACGTC.

DNA of the CDR3: TGTGCCAGCAGCCCCTTTCGGGGGGGAGGCGACTACGAGCAGTACTTC. It encodes CASSPFRGGGDYEQYF. The genes are TRBV7-9 and TRBJ2-7; 8 nucleotides match TRBD2. V gave up 5 bases and J gave up 3 bases; unmatched junction bases: 12. Germline CDR1 SEHNR, CDR2 FQNEAQ (reference sequence). This CDR3 is built from 16 residues.

This clonotype was found a few times. The chain carries TRBV4-1 and TRBJ2-6, with TRBD1 identical over 8 bases. This CDR3 has 21 amino acids. CDR1 is MGHRA, CDR2 YSYEKL, per germline. Unmatched junction bases numbered 14, after V lost 1 base and J lost 0 bases. CDR3 nucleotides: TGCGCCAGCAGCCAAGTTCTCAACAACAGGGGGACGCTCTCTGGGGCCAACGTCCTGACTTTC. Its translation: CASSQVLNNRGTLSGANVLTF.

Many counts were recorded for this clonotype. This sequence joins TRBV11-2 and TRBJ2-7, with 10 nucleotides matching TRBD2. Trimming took 5 bases from V and 3 from J; bases not matched to a gene: 4. Germline V gene sequence: CDR1 SGHAT, CDR2 FQNNGV. This CDR3 region has 14 residues. CDR3 in DNA: TGTGCCAGCAGCCCCAGGACTAGCGGCTACGAGCAGTACTTC. This encodes CASSPRTSGYEQYF.

This clonotype was observed many times. This chain connects TRBV6-1 to TRBJ1-5; 7 nucleotides match TRBD1. The V gene's germline CDR1 is MNHNS and CDR2 SASEGT. CDR3 length: 14 residues. V lost 6 bases to trimming and J lost 6 bases; unmatched junction nucleotides: 8. CDR3 sequence: CASSSGQEIQPQHF. CDR3 nucleotides: TGTGCCAGCAGCTCCGGACAGGAGATTCAGCCCCAGCATTTT.

This clonotype was seen more than once but under ten times. The chain employs TRBV28 and TRBJ2-2; D tentatively reads TRBD1 or TRBD2 (5 bases each). The germline V gene has CDR1 MDHEN and CDR2 SYDVKM. The CDR3 is 17 residues long. The germline V and J ends were trimmed by 4 bases and 13 bases, with 28 bases remaining between them. CDR3: CASSSSTNSGKVRGLFF. In DNA, the CDR3 is TGTGCCAGCAGTTCCTCGACTAATTCAGGGAAGGTTAGAGGGCTGTTTTTT. Using reference TRBV28 and TRBJ2-2 for the parts outside the CDR3, the full variable domain is DVKVTQSSRYLVKRTGEKVFLECVQDMDHENMFWYRQDPGLGLRLIYFSYDVKMKEKGDIPEGYSVSREKKERFSLILESASTNQTSMYLCASSSSTNSGKVRGLFFGEGSRLTVL.